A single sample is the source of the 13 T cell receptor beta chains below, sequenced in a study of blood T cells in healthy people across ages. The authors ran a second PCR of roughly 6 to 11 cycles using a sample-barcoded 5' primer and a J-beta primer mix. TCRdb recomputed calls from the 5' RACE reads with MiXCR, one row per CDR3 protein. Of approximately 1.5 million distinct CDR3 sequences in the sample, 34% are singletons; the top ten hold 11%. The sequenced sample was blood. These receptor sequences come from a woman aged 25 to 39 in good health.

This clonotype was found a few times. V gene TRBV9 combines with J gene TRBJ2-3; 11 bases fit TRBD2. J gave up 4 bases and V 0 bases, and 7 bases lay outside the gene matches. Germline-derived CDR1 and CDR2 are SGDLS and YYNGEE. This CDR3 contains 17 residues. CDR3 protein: CASSVELAGVGSDTQYF. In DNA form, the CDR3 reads TGTGCCAGCAGCGTAGAACTAGCGGGAGTAGGGTCAGATACGCAGTATTTT.

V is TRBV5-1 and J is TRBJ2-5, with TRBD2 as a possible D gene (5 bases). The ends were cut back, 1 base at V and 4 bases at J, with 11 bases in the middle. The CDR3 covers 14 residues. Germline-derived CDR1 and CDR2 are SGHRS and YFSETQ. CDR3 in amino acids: CASSLNEGGETQYF. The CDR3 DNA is TGCGCCAGCAGCTTGAATGAGGGCGGAGAGACCCAGTACTTC.

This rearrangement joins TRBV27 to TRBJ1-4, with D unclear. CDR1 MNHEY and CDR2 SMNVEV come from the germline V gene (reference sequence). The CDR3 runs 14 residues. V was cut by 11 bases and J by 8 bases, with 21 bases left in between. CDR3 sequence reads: CAGGISAGNEKLFF. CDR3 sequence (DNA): TGTGCCGGCGGCATTTCGGCGGGGAACGAAAAACTGTTTTTT.

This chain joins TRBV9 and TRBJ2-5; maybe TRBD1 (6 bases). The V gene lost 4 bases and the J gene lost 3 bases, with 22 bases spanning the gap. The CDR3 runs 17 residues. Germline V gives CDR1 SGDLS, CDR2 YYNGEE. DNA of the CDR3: TGTGCCAGCAGCCCATCCCTTATGGGGGCAGGGGAAGAGACCCAGTACTTC. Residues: CASSPSLMGAGEETQYF.

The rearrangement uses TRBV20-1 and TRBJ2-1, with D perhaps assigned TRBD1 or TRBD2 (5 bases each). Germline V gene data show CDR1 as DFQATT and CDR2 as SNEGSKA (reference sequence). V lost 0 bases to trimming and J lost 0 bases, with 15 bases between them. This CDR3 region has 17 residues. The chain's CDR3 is CSARDLAGDGSYNEQFF. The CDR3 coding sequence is TGCAGTGCTAGAGATTTAGCCGGGGACGGCTCCTACAATGAGCAGTTCTTC.

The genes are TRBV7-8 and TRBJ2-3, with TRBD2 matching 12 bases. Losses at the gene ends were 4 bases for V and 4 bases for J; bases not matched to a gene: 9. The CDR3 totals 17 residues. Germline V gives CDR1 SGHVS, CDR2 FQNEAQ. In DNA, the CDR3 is TGTGCCAGCAGCTCATTTCTAGCGGGGGGGGCCGCAGATACGCAGTATTTT. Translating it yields CASSSFLAGGAADTQYF.

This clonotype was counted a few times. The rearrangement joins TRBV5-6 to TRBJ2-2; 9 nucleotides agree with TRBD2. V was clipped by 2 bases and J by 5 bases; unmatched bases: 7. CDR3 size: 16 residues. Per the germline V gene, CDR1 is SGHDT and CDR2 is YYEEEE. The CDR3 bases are TGTGCCAGCAGCTTCGCGACTAGCGGTTTGACCGGGGAGCTGTTTTTT. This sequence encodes CASSFATSGLTGELFF.

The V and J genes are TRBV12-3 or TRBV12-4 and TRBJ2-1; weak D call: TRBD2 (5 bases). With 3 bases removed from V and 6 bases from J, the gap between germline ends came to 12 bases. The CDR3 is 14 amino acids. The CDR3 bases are TGTGCCAGCAGTTTCTCGGGGTCCCGCAATGAGCAGTTCTTC. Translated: CASSFSGSRNEQFF.

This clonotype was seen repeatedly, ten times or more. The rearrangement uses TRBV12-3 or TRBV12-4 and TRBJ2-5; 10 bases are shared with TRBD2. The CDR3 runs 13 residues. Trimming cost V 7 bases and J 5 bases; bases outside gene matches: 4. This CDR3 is CASNRAGGETQYF. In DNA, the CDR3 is TGTGCCAGCAATCGAGCGGGAGGGGAGACCCAGTACTTC.

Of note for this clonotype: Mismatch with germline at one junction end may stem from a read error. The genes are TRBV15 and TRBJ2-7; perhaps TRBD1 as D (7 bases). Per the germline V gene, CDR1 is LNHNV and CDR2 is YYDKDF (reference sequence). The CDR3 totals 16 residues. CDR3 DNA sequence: TGTGCCACCGGCAGGGATCGACAGGGACTCATCTACGAGCAGTACTTC. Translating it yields CATGRDRQGLIYEQYF.

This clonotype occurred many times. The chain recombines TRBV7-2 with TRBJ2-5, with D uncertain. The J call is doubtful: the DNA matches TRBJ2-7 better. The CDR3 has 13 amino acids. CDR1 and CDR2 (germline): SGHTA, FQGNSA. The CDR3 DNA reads TGTGCCAGCAGCCAAAAGCTAGTGCTCGAGCAGTACTTC. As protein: CASSQKLVLEQYF.

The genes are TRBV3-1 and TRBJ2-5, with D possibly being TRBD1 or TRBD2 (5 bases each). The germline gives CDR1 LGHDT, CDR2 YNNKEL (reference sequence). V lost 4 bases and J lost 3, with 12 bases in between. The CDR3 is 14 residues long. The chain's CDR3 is CASSLWGTEETQYF. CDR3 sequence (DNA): TGTGCCAGCAGCCTTTGGGGGACGGAAGAGACCCAGTACTTC.

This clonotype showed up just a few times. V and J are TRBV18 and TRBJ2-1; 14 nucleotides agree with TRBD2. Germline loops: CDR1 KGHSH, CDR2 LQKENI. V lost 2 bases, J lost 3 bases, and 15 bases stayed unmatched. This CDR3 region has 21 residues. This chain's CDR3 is CASSPRRVGLAGATYYNEQFF. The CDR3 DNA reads TGTGCCAGCTCACCAAGGAGAGTGGGACTAGCGGGAGCGACTTACTACAATGAGCAGTTCTTC.